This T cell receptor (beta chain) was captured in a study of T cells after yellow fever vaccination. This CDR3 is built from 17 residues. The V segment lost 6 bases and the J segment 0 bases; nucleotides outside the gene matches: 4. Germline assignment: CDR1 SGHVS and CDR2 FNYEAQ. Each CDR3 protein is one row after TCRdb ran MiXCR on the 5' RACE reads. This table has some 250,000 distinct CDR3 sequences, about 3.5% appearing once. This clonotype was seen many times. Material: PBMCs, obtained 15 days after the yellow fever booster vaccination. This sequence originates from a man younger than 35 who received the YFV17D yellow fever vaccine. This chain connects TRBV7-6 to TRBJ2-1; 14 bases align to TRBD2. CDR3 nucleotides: TGTGCCAGCAGTCAGGGGACTAGCGGGAGCTCCTACAATGAGCAGTTCTTC. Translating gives CASSQGTSGSSYNEQFF.